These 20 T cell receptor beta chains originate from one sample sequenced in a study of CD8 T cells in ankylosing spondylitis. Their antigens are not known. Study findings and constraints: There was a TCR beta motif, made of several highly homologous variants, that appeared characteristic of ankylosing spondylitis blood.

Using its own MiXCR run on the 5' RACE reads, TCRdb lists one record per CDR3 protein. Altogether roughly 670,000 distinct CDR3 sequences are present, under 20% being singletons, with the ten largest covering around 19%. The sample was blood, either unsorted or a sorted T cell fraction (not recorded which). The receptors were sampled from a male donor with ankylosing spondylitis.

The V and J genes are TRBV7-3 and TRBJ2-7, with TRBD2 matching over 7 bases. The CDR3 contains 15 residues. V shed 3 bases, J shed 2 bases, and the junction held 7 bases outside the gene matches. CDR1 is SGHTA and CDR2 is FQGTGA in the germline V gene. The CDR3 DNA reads TGTGCCAGCAGCTTTTACGGGGGGACCCCCTACGAGCAGTACTTC. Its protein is CASSFYGGTPYEQYF.

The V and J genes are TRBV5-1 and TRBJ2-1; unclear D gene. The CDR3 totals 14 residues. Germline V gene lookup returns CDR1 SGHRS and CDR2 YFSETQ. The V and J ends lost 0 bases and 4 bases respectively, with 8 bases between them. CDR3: CASSLVAAYNEQFF. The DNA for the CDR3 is TGCGCCAGCAGCTTGGTGGCAGCTTACAATGAGCAGTTCTTC.

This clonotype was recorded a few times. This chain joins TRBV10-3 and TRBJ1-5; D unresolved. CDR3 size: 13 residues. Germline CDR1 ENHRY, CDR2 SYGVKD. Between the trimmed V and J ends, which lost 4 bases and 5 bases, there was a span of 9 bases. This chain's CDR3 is CAISAGSHQPQHF. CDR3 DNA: TGTGCCATCAGTGCCGGGAGCCATCAGCCCCAGCATTTT.

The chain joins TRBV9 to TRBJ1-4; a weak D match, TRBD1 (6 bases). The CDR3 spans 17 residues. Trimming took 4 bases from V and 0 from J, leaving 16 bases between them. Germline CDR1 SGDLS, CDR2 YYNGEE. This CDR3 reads CASSNLGGASTNEKLFF. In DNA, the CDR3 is TGTGCCAGCAGCAATCTAGGGGGTGCCTCAACTAATGAAAAACTGTTTTTT. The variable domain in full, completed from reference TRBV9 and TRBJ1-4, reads DSGVTQTPKHLITATGQRVTLRCSPRSGDLSVYWYQQSLDQGLQFLIQYYNGEERAKGNILERFSAQQFPDLHSELNLSSLELGDSALYFCASSNLGGASTNEKLFFGSGTQLSVL.

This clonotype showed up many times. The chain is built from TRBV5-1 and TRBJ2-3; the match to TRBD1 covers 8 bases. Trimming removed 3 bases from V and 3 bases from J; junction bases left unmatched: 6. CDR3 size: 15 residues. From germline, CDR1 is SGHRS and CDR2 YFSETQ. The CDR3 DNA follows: TGCGCCAGCAGCTACCGGGACAGGAATACAGATACGCAGTATTTT. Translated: CASSYRDRNTDTQYF.

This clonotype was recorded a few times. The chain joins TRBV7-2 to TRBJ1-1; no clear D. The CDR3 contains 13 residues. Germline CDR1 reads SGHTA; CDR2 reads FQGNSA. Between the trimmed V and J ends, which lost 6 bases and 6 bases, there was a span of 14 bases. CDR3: CASSLRGRAEAFF. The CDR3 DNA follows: TGTGCCAGCAGTCTCAGAGGTAGGGCTGAAGCTTTCTTT.

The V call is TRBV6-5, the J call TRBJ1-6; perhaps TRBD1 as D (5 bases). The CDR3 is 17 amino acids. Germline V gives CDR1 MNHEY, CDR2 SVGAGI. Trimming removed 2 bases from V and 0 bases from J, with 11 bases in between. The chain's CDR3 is CASSYRPGVSYNSPLHF. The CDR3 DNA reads TGTGCCAGCAGTTACCGACCGGGGGTCTCCTATAATTCACCCCTCCACTTT.

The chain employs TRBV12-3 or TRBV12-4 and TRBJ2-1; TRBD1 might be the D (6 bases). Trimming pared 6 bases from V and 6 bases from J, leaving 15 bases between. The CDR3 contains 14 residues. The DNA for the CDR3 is TGTGCCAGCAGGAGCGCCGGGACAAGCAATGAGCAGTTCTTC. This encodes CASRSAGTSNEQFF.

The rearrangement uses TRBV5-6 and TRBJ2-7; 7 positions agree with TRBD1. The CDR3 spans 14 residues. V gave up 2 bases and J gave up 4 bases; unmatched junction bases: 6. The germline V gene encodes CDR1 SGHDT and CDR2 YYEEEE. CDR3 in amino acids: CASSFRTGGYEQYF. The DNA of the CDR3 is TGTGCCAGCAGCTTCCGGACAGGTGGGTACGAGCAGTACTTC.

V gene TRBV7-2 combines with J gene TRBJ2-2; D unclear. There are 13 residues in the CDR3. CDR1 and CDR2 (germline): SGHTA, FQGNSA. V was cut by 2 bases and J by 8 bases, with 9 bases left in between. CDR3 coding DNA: TGTGCCAGCAGCTTAAGTCCCACGGGGGAGCTGTTTTTT. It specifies CASSLSPTGELFF.

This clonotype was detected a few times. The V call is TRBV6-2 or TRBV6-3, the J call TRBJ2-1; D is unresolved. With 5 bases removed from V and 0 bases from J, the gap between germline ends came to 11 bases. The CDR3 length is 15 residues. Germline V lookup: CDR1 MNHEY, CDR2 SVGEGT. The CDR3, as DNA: TGTGCCAGCAGTGCCTTTACGAGCTCCTACAATGAGCAGTTCTTC. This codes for CASSAFTSSYNEQFF.

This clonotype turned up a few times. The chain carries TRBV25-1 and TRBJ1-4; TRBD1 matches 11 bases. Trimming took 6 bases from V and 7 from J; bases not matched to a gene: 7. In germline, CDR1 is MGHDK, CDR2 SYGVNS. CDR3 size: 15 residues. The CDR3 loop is CASSLGDRGIEKLFF. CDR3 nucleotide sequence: TGTGCCAGCAGCCTCGGGGACAGGGGGATTGAAAAACTGTTTTTT. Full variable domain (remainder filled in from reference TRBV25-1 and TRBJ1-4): EADIYQTPRYLVIGTGKKITLECSQTMGHDKMYWYQQDPGMELHLIHYSYGVNSTEKGDLSSESTVSRIRTEHFPLTLESARPSHTSQYLCASSLGDRGIEKLFFGSGTQLSVL.

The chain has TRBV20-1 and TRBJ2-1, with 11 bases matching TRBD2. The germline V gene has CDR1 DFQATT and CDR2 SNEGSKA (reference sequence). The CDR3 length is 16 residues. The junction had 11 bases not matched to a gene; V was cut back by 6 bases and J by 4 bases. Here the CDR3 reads CSAEAGLAENYNEQFF. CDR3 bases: TGCAGTGCCGAAGCGGGACTAGCGGAAAATTACAATGAGCAGTTCTTC.

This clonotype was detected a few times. Written as DNA, the CDR3 is TGCAGTGCTAGGACGTGGACTGACCCGGGGAATGAGCAGTTCTTC. Amino acid sequence: CSARTWTDPGNEQFF. The genes are TRBV20-1 and TRBJ2-1; the D gene is possibly TRBD2 (5 bases). V lost 3 bases, J lost 7 bases, and 19 bases lay in between. The germline gives CDR1 DFQATT, CDR2 SNEGSKA (reference sequence). CDR3 size: 15 residues.

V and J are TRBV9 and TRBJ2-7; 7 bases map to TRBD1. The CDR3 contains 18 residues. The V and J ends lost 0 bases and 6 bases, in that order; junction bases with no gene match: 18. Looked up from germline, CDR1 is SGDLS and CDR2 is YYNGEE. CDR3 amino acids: CASSVGWSGTARATEQYF. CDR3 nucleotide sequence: TGTGCCAGCAGCGTAGGATGGAGTGGGACAGCAAGGGCCACCGAGCAGTACTTC.

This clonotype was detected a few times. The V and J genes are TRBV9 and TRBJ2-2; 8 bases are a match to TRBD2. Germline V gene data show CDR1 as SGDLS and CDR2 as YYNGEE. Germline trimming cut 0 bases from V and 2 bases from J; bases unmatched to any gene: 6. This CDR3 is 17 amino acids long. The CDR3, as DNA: TGTGCCAGCAGCGTAGCGCACGGGGGGGAAAACACCGGGGAGCTGTTTTTT. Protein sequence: CASSVAHGGENTGELFF. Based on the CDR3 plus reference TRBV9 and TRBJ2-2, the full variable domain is DSGVTQTPKHLITATGQRVTLRCSPRSGDLSVYWYQQSLDQGLQFLIQYYNGEERAKGNILERFSAQQFPDLHSELNLSSLELGDSALYFCASSVAHGGENTGELFFGEGSRLTVL.

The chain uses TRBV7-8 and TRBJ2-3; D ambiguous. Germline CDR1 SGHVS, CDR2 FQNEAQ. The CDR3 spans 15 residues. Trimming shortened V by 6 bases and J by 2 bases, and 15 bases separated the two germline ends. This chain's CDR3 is CASRGSLDPTDTQYF. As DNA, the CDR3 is TGTGCCAGCAGGGGGTCGCTAGATCCCACAGATACGCAGTATTTT.

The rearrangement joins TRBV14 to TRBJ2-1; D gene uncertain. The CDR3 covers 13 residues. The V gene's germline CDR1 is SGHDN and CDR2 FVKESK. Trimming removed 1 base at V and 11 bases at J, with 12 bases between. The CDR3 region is CASSQVGSGQQFF. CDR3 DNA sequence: TGTGCCAGCAGCCAAGTCGGGTCAGGACAGCAGTTCTTC.

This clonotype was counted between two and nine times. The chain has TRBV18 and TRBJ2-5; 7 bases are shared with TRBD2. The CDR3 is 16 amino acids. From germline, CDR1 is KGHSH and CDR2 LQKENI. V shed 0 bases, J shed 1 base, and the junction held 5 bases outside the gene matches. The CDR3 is CASSPPSASGQETQYF. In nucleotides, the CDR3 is TGTGCCAGCTCACCACCGTCCGCTAGCGGCCAAGAGACCCAGTACTTC.

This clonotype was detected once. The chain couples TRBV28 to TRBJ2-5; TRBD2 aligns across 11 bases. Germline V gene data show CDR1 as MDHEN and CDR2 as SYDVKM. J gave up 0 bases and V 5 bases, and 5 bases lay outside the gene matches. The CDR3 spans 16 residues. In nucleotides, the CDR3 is TGTGCCAGCAGTGTCCAACTAGCGGGGGACCAAGAGACCCAGTACTTC. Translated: CASSVQLAGDQETQYF.